The clone carrying this TCR beta chain turned up a few times. This sample is part of a study of blood T cell repertoires in COVID-19. The wider study: COVID-19 samples collected from the United States, Italy and Spain covered acute and convalescent phases. PBMCs, B-cell-depleted T cells, or T cells provided the cDNA or gDNA that made up the material.

Original data processing: Nucleated cell number was recorded as an estimate derived from reference gene primer amplification. Clones were sequenced by immunoSEQ multiplex PCR, and TCRdb holds only the in-frame ones, with some missing. That table gives V, J and clone size, and the DNA gave D and trimming. The repertoire has 95,000 to 120,000 clones, approximately 84% of them found once; the top ten carry roughly 8.1%. The CDR3 is 14 amino acids. With V trimmed by 6 bases and J by 4 bases, 11 bases remained unmatched. Germline loops: CDR1 SQVTM, CDR2 ANQGSEA. The specimen was peripheral blood. This sequence joins TRBV29-1 and TRBJ1-2, with 7 bases that match TRBD1. This clonotype originated in a middle-aged woman with acute or convalescent COVID-19. In nucleotides, the CDR3 is TGCAGCGTCCCTAAGGGGGCCAGTAGCTATGGCTACACCTTC. This gives the protein CSVPKGASSYGYTF.